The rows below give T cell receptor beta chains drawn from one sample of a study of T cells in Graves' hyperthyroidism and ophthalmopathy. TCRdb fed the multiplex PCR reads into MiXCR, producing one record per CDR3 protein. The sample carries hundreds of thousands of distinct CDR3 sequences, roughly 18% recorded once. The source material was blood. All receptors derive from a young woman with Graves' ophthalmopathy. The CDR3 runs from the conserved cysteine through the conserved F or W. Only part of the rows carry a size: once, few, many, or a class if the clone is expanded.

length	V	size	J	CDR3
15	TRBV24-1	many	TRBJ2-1	CATSDSGTGGRGQFF
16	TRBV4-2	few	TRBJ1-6	CASSQDSSNTVGPLHF
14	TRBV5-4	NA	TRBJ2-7	CASSEATGDYEQYF
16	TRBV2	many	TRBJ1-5	CASRGDRTGDNQPQHF
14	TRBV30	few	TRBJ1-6	CAWSQSSYNSPLHF
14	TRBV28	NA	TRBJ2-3	CASSLPWGTDTQYF
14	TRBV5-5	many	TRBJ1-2	CASTLYGEVGGYTF
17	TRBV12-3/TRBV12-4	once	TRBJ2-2	CASSNRLGRESAGELFF
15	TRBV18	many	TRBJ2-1	CASSPKGPSYNEQFF
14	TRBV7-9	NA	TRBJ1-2	CAITDRGRGYGYTF
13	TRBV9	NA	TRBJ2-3	CASSLERSRGVYF
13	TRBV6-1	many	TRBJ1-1	CASSEETGLEAFF
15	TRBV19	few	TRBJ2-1	CASLSSTSGRNEQFF
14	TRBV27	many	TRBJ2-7	CASSFSSSPYEQYF
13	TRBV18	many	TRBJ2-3	CASSPPSTDTQYF
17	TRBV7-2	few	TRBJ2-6	CASSSGGTYSGANVLTF
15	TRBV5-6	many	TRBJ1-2	CASIQRRGVTGGYTF
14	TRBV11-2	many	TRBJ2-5	CASTLGGPYATQYF
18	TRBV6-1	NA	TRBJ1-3	CATRTRGGVSNSGNTIYF
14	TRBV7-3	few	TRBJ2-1	CASSLTSGPYEQFF
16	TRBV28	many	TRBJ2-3	CASSASGSGFTDTQYF
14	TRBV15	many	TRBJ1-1	CATSRDTWGTEAFF
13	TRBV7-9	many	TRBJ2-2	CASSSVNTGELFF
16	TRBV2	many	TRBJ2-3	CASLLNHLKFTDTQYF
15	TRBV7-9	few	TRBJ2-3	CASSEGGQRTDTQYF
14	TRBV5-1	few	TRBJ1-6	CASSLTEYNSPLHF
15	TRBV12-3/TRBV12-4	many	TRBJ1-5	CASSLGSYSNQPQHF
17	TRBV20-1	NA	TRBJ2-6	CSARGTGRRVGANVLTF
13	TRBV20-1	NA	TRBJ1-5	CSAGDRGPQPQHF
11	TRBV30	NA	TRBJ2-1	CAWSVGVEQFF
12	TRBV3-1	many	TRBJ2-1	CASSRQGYEQFF
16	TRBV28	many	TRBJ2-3	CASLGLAGGYTDTQYF
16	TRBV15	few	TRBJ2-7	CATSRDRQGRIYEQYF
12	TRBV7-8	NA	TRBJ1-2	CASRFRDHGYTF
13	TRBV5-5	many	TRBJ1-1	CASRPGGNTEAFF
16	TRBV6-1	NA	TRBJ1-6	CASKEQGPFHNSPLHF
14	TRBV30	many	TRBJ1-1	CAWTQRTMNTEAFF
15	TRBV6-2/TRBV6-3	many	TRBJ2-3	CASSSGLVVTDTQYF
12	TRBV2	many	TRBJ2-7	CASIGGSYEQYF
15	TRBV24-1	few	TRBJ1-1	CATSDTIGGNTEAFF
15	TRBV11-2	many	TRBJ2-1	CASTEGGGTGREQFF
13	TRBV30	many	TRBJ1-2	CAWSLSFSNGYTF
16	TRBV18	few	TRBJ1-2	CASSPGTDKDYYGYTF
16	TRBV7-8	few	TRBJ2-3	CASSLGGGAGTDTQYF
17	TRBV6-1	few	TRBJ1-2	CASSEVRRGRLNYGYTF
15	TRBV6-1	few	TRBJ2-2	CASSPVRGRVGELFF
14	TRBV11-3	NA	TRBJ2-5	CASSLVGKEETQHF
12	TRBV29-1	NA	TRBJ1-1	CSVGPGDPEAFF
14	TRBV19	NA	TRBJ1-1	CASRTGVTNTEAFF
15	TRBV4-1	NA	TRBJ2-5	CASSLEGRDQETQYF
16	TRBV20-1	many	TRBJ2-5	CSASPETGRGQETQYF
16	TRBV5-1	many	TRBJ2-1	CASSMSSGSSYNEQFF
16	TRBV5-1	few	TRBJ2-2	CASSLGGTKNTGELFF
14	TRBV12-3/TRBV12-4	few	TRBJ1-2	CASITGTLGNGYTF
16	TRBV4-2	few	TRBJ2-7	CASSQESGGGRDEQYF
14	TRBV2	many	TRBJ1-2	CASSEVIGGQGYTF
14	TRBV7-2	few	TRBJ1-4	CASSQGTAIKKLFF